Below, 4 T cell receptor beta chains from the same sample are listed, as sequenced in a study of blood T cell repertoires in COVID-19. Method: immunoSEQ multiplex PCR; TCRdb's copy keeps in-frame clones and lacks some. The repertoire has around 77,000 clones, about four fifths of them found once; the top ten carry approximately 18%. The sample taken for sequencing was peripheral blood. These receptors originate from a human donor in a cohort sampled during active COVID-19.

The chain links TRBV7-6 to TRBJ2-7, with a tentative D call TRBD2 (5 bases). Germline CDR1 SGHVS, CDR2 FNYEAQ. This CDR3 is 14 amino acids long. V lost 1 base to trimming and J lost 4 bases, with 11 bases between them. The chain's CDR3 is CASSLGGEGYEQYF. The CDR3 nucleotides are TGTGCCAGCAGCTTAGGTGGAGAGGGTTACGAGCAGTACTTC.

The chain links TRBV3-1 (or the pseudogene TRBV3-2) to TRBJ2-1, with a tentative D call TRBD2 (5 bases). The CDR3 spans 15 residues. The germline V and J ends were trimmed by 1 base and 0 bases, with 7 bases remaining between them. Germline lookup yields CDR1 LGHDT and CDR2 YNNKEL (reference sequence). The CDR3 reads CASSQAGSSYNEQFF. Here the CDR3 DNA reads TGTGCCAGCAGCCAAGCTGGGAGCTCCTACAATGAGCAGTTCTTC.

The J gene is TRBJ2-1, the V gene TRBV4-1; 10 nucleotides align to TRBD2. This CDR3 region has 13 residues. V was clipped by 6 bases and J by 9 bases; unmatched bases: 5. Germline V gene sequence: CDR1 MGHRA, CDR2 YSYEKL. The CDR3 spells CASRSSGGFEQFF. The CDR3 coding sequence is TGCGCCAGCAGGTCTAGCGGGGGTTTTGAGCAGTTCTTC.

This clone was counted once. This rearrangement joins TRBV4-3 to TRBJ1-3; 10 bases are shared with TRBD1. The CDR3 is 15 residues long. J was trimmed by 0 bases and V by 11 bases; bases with no gene match: 7. Germline assignment: CDR1 LGHNA and CDR2 YSLEER. CDR3 residues: CASRQGALSGNTIYF. The DNA for the CDR3 is TGCGCCTCCCGACAGGGGGCCCTCTCTGGAAACACCATATATTTT.